This T cell receptor (beta chain) comes out of a study of blood T cell repertoires in COVID-19. Study-level background: COVID-19 samples from acute and convalescent phases originated in the United States, Italy and Spain. From T cells, B-cell-depleted T cells, or PBMCs came the material, which was cDNA or gDNA.

CDR1 MDHEN and CDR2 SYDVKM come from the germline V gene. The CDR3 sequence is 12 residues long. The V gene lost 7 bases and the J gene lost 6 bases, with 11 bases spanning the gap. Authors' data handling: Nucleated cell counts were estimated from reference gene primer amplification. TCRdb's table, derived via immunoSEQ multiplex PCR, lists solely in-frame clones and lacks some. The V and J calls and the clone size are those of that table, but D and trimming were determined from the DNA. The data hold 110,000 or so clones, with 87% observed a single time. This sequence originates from a human donor in a cohort sampled during active COVID-19. Material for sequencing was peripheral blood. The chain combines TRBV28 with TRBJ2-3, with D uncertain. For the CDR3, the DNA is TGTGCCAGCAACTACCTAGGCGATACGCAGTATTTT. Encoded protein: CASNYLGDTQYF. The full variable domain, in which reference TRBV28 and TRBJ2-3 provide the parts outside the CDR3, is DVKVTQSSRYLVKRTGEKVFLECVQDMDHENMFWYRQDPGLGLRLIYFSYDVKMKEKGDIPEGYSVSREKKERFSLILESASTNQTSMYLCASNYLGDTQYFGPGTRLTVL.